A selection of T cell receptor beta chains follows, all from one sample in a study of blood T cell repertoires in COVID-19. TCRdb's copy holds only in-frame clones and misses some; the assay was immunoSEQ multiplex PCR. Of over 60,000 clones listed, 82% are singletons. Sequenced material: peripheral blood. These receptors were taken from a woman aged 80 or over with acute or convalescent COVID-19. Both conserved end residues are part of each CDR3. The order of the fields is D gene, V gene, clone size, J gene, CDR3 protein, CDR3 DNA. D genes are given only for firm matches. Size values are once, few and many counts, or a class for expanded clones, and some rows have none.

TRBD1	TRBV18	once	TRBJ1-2	CASSPRQGFNGYTF	TGTGCCAGCTCACCTCGACAGGGTTTTAATGGCTACACCTTC
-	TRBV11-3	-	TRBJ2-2	CASSFYPGAGELFF	TGTGCCAGCAGCTTTTACCCGGGGGCCGGGGAGCTGTTTTTT
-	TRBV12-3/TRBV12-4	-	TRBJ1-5	CASNRQYNQPQHF	TGTGCCAGCAATCGACAGTACAATCAGCCCCAGCATTTT
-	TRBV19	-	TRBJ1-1	CASSSSRDTEAFF	TGTGCCAGTAGTTCAAGCAGGGACACTGAAGCTTTCTTT
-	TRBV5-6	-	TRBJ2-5	CASSLESGGVETQYF	TGTGCCAGCAGCTTGGAGAGTGGAGGGGTGGAGACCCAGTACTTC
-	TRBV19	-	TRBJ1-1	CASSQNRAMNTEAFF	TGTGCCAGTAGCCAGAACAGGGCAATGAACACTGAAGCTTTCTTT
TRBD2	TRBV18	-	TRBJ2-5	CASSPPGLAEQETQYF	TGTGCCAGCTCACCACCGGGACTAGCGGAACAAGAGACCCAGTACTTC
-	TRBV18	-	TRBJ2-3	CASSPPLTTSHSRDTQYF	TGTGCCAGCTCACCACCACTTACTACTTCCCATTCAAGAGATACGCAGTATTTT
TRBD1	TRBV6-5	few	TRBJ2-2	CASPGTANTGELFF	TGTGCCAGTCCCGGGACAGCGAACACCGGGGAGCTGTTTTTT
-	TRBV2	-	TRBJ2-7	CASSGGSNEQYF	TGTGCCAGCAGTGGTGGGAGCAACGAGCAGTACTTC
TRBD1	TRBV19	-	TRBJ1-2	CASSGTKTGMDYGYTF	TGTGCCAGTAGCGGAACAAAGACAGGGATGGACTATGGCTACACCTTC
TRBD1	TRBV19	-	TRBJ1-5	CASSIGTAKDSNQPQHF	TGTGCCAGTAGTATTGGGACAGCAAAAGATAGCAATCAGCCCCAGCATTTT
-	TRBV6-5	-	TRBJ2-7	CASSFHPDSSYEQYF	TGTGCCAGCAGTTTTCATCCCGACAGCTCCTACGAGCAGTACTTC
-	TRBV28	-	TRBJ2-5	CASSANLRVGRTQYF	TGTGCCAGCAGCGCAAACCTCAGGGTGGGTAGGACCCAGTACTTC
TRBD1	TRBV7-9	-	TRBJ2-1	CASSLFSRQGANEQFF	TGTGCCAGCAGCTTATTTTCGCGACAGGGGGCGAATGAGCAGTTCTTC
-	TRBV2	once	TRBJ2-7	CASSEDGRGYEQYF	TGTGCCAGCAGTGAAGACGGCCGGGGCTACGAGCAGTACTTC
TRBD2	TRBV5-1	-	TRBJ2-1	CASGRLAGYNEQFF	TGCGCCAGCGGACGGCTAGCGGGGTACAATGAGCAGTTCTTC
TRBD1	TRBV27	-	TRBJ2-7	CASSPRTGPSPYEQYF	TGTGCCAGCAGTCCACGGACAGGGCCTTCACCCTACGAGCAGTACTTC
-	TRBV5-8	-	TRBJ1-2	CASSLVTAIANYGYTF	TGTGCCAGCAGCTTGGTTACTGCTATAGCTAACTATGGCTACACCTTC
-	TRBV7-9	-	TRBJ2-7	CASSINGNTYEQYF	TGTGCCAGCAGCATAAACGGGAATACCTACGAGCAGTACTTC
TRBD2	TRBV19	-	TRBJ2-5	CASSPGTSGRDQETQYF	TGTGCCAGTAGTCCGGGGACTAGCGGGAGGGATCAAGAGACCCAGTACTTC
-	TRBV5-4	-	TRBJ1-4	CASSLGASGRPNEKLFF	TGTGCCAGCAGCTTGGGGGCGTCAGGGCGACCTAATGAAAAACTGTTTTTT